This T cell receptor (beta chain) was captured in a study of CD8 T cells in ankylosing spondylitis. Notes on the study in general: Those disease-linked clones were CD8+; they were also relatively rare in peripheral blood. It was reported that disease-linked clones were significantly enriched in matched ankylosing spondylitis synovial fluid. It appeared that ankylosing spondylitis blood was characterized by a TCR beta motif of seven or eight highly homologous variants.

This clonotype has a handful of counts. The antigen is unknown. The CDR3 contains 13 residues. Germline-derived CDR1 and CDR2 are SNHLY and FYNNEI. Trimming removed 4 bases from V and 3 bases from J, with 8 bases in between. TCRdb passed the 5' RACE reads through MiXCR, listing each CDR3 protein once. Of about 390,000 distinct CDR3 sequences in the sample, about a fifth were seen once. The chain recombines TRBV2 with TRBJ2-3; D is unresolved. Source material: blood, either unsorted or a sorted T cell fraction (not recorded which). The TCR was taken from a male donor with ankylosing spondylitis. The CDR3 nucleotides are TGTGCCAGCAGTGTTCTTAGAACAGATACGCAGTATTTT. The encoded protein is CASSVLRTDTQYF.